The next 12 T cell receptor beta chains were all read from a single sample in a study of blood T cell repertoires in COVID-19. This table comes from immunoSEQ multiplex PCR, and its TCRdb copy is limited to in-frame clones, with some not included. The sample includes 75,000 or so clones, less than 85% of them seen just once. Sequences were obtained from peripheral blood. The origin of the receptors is an elderly woman with acute or convalescent COVID-19.

A few counts support this clone. The J gene is TRBJ1-2, the V gene TRBV11-2; a weak D match, TRBD1 (5 bases). Trimming removed 5 bases at V and 2 bases at J, with 18 bases between. There are 16 residues in the CDR3. In germline, CDR1 is SGHAT, CDR2 FQNNGV. CDR3 coding DNA: TGTGCCAGCAGCCCTATCGACGGACACTACAACTATGGCTACACCTTC. Protein product: CASSPIDGHYNYGYTF.

This rearrangement joins TRBV2 to TRBJ1-4; possible D gene TRBD1, 5 bases. Deletions cut 8 bases from V and 4 bases from J, with 17 bases between. Germline V gives CDR1 SNHLY, CDR2 FYNNEI. The CDR3 runs 15 residues. CDR3 DNA sequence: TGTGCCAGCTCCCCAGGGCGGAGGGATAATGAAAAACTGTTTTTT. Amino acid sequence: CASSPGRRDNEKLFF.

The chain links TRBV19 to TRBJ1-1; D is ambiguous. Germline CDR1 LNHDA, CDR2 SQIVND (reference sequence). The CDR3 contains 13 residues. Trimming removed 1 base at V and 1 base at J, with 4 bases between. The CDR3 loop is CASSIVQNTEAFF. The CDR3 DNA is TGTGCCAGTAGTATAGTTCAGAACACTGAAGCTTTCTTT.

CDR3 sequence: CASSFELPPDTQYF. Here the CDR3 DNA reads TGTGCCAGCAGCTTTGAACTTCCCCCAGATACGCAGTATTTT. The V call is TRBV7-9, the J call TRBJ2-3; D is ambiguous. The CDR3 consists of 14 residues. Germline CDR1 reads SEHNR; CDR2 reads FQNEAQ (reference sequence). With 3 bases removed from V and 4 bases from J, the gap between germline ends came to 11 bases.

CDR3 loop: CASSPSPETQYF. The DNA of the CDR3 is TGTGCCAGCTCACCGTCTCCTGAGACCCAGTACTTC. This chain uses TRBV18 with TRBJ2-5; D is ambiguous. The CDR3 runs to 12 residues. Germline lookup yields CDR1 KGHSH and CDR2 LQKENI. The germline V and J ends were trimmed by 3 bases and 5 bases, with 7 bases remaining between them.

CDR3 sequence: CASSQDRVGYTF. The CDR3 nucleotides read TGTGCCAGCAGCCAAGATCGGGTTGGCTACACCTTC. The chain joins TRBV4-2 to TRBJ1-2; no firm D call. The CDR3 sequence is 12 residues long. CDR1 LGHNA and CDR2 YNFKEQ come from the germline V gene. V lost 0 bases and J 7 bases, leaving 6 bases between the germline ends.

DNA of the CDR3: TGTGCCATCAGTGAGGCAGGGCCCCGGAGCTCCTATAATTCACCCCTCCACTTT. Its protein product is CAISEAGPRSSYNSPLHF. The chain recombines TRBV10-3 with TRBJ1-6, with D perhaps matching TRBD1 (5 bases). V dropped 2 bases and J dropped 0 bases, with 14 bases sitting between them. This CDR3 has 18 amino acids. CDR1 is ENHRY, CDR2 SYGVKD, per germline.

The V gene is TRBV30, the J gene TRBJ1-2; weak D call: TRBD1 (6 bases). The CDR3 loop spans 12 amino acids. Trimming stripped 1 base from V and 7 bases from J, with 10 bases between. Per germline, CDR1 GTSNPN and CDR2 SVGIG (reference sequence). The CDR3 DNA follows: TGTGCCTGGAGTGGGGGGCGACCTGGCTACACCTTC. Protein: CAWSGGRPGYTF.

V and J are TRBV19 and TRBJ1-5; 7 bases fit TRBD1. V shed 4 bases, J shed 4 bases, and the junction held 16 bases outside the gene matches. This CDR3 has 18 amino acids. In germline, CDR1 is LNHDA, CDR2 SQIVND (reference sequence). The CDR3 DNA is TGTGCCAGTAGTACGCTAGGGCAGGGGGTGGCTAGGAATCAGCCCCAGCATTTT. It translates to CASSTLGQGVARNQPQHF.

This chain links TRBV7-3 with TRBJ2-1; D might be TRBD2 (5 bases). Germline V CDR1 and CDR2: SGHTA, FQGTGA. The V end lost 2 bases, the J end lost 1 base, and 9 bases lay between the germline ends. The CDR3 extends over 15 amino acids. CDR3 sequence (DNA): TGTGCCAGCAGCTTACTGGGGAGTTCCTACAATGAGCAGTTCTTC. This translates into CASSLLGSSYNEQFF.

The V gene is TRBV3-1 (or the pseudogene TRBV3-2), the J gene TRBJ2-7; D remains ambiguous. Trimming removed 1 base from V and 0 bases from J, with 7 bases in between. Germline V gene sequence: CDR1 LGHDT, CDR2 YNNKEL (reference sequence). CDR3 length: 14 amino acids. The DNA of the CDR3 is TGTGCCAGCAGCCAAGTGCTCAGCTCCTACGAGCAGTACTTC. It codes for CASSQVLSSYEQYF.

This sequence joins TRBV6-6 and TRBJ1-1; D gene unclear. CDR3 size: 16 residues. Germline CDR1 is MNHNY and CDR2 is SVGAGI (reference sequence). With 7 bases removed from V and 0 bases from J, the gap between germline ends came to 18 bases. As DNA, the CDR3 is TGTGCCAGCATCACCGGGATTGGGGTCATGAACACTGAAGCTTTCTTT. Translated: CASITGIGVMNTEAFF.